A single sample gave rise to the 15 T cell receptor beta chains below, sequenced in a study of blood T cell repertoires in COVID-19. Assay: immunoSEQ multiplex PCR; the TCRdb copy retains only in-frame clones and omits some. Among hundreds of thousands of clones, about 92% were seen once, and the ten largest hold roughly 2.6%. The sequenced sample was PBMCs or T cells enriched from blood (not recorded which). These receptors were taken from a man aged 60-69 years who had recovered from COVID-19.

The rearrangement uses TRBV4-1 and TRBJ1-5; a possible D gene is TRBD1 (6 bases). CDR3 length: 15 amino acids. The V gene lost 1 base and the J gene lost 5 bases, with 12 bases spanning the gap. CDR1 and CDR2 from the germline V gene are MGHRA and YSYEKL. The CDR3 DNA reads as TGCGCCAGCAGCCAAGGGGTAGGGGGGGATCAGCCCCAGCATTTT. Its protein product is CASSQGVGGDQPQHF.

The chain uses TRBV3-1 (or the pseudogene TRBV3-2) and TRBJ2-7; no reliable D call. Per the germline V gene, CDR1 is LGHDT and CDR2 is YNNKEL (reference sequence). The CDR3 has 14 amino acids. The V gene lost 1 base and the J gene lost 0 bases, with 7 bases spanning the gap. The DNA of the CDR3 is TGTGCCAGCAGCCAAGCTCGGAGCTCCTACGAGCAGTACTTC. Its protein product is CASSQARSSYEQYF.

This chain uses TRBV5-6 with TRBJ2-1; D gene unclear. The germline V and J ends were trimmed by 0 bases and 3 bases, with 7 bases remaining between them. The CDR3 runs to 14 residues. Germline V gene data show CDR1 as SGHDT and CDR2 as YYEEEE. DNA of the CDR3: TGTGCCAGCAGCTTGGTATCTATCTACAATGAGCAGTTCTTC. Protein sequence: CASSLVSIYNEQFF.

The V call is TRBV5-6, the J call TRBJ2-3; D may be TRBD1 (7 bases). Looked up from germline, CDR1 is SGHDT and CDR2 is YYEEEE. The CDR3 loop spans 16 amino acids. V was clipped by 0 bases and J by 1 base, with 12 bases between them. The CDR3 DNA follows: TGTGCCAGCAGCTTGGCCAGGGGGGTGGGCACAGATACGCAGTATTTT. This gives the protein CASSLARGVGTDTQYF.

A word on this clone: Different DNA sequences within this sample yield the same CDR3. The chain employs TRBV19 and TRBJ1-5; 7 bases align to TRBD1. There are 15 residues in the CDR3. V lost 6 bases, J lost 2 bases, and 7 bases stayed unmatched. The V gene's germline CDR1 is LNHDA and CDR2 SQIVND (reference sequence). This chain's CDR3 is CASSRDRAGNQPQHF. For the CDR3, the DNA is TGTGCCAGTAGCAGAGACAGGGCTGGCAATCAGCCCCAGCATTTT.

This clone was seen only once. The chain is built from TRBV14 and TRBJ1-2; D perhaps matches TRBD1 (5 bases). Germline V gene lookup returns CDR1 SGHDN and CDR2 FVKESK. V was trimmed by 4 bases and J by 3 bases, leaving 15 bases between them. CDR3 length: 15 amino acids. The CDR3 coding sequence is TGTGCCAGCAGCCCCATCCAGGGCTCGGACTATGGCTACACCTTC. Protein: CASSPIQGSDYGYTF. Using reference TRBV14 and TRBJ1-2 for the parts outside the CDR3, the full variable domain is EAGVTQFPSHSVIEKGQTVTLRCDPISGHDNLYWYRRVMGKEIKFLLHFVKESKQDESGMPNNRFLAERTGGTYSTLKVQPAELEDSGVYFCASSPIQGSDYGYTFGSGTRLTVV.

This clone came up once. The V call is TRBV3-1 (or the pseudogene TRBV3-2), the J call TRBJ2-3; 7 bases are shared with TRBD2. Germline loops: CDR1 LGHDT, CDR2 YNNKEL (reference sequence). This CDR3 contains 17 residues. J was trimmed by 5 bases and V by 1 base; bases with no gene match: 12. The chain's CDR3 is CASSQGGGAGARDTQYF. The DNA for the CDR3 is TGTGCCAGCAGCCAAGGGGGCGGGGCGGGAGCAAGAGATACGCAGTATTTT.

On this clone itself: At one boundary the junction diverges from the germline segment, which might be a read error. J is TRBJ1-1 and V is TRBV7-9; 9 bases match TRBD1. The germline CDR1 and CDR2 sequences are SEHNR and FQNEAQ (reference sequence). This CDR3 is built from 14 residues. The CDR3 DNA reads TGTGCCAGCAGCGAACAGGGGGCGGTTCCTGACGCTTTCTTT. Translated, it gives CASSEQGAVPDAFF.

This clone was observed a single time. V gene TRBV7-8 combines with J gene TRBJ2-4, with TRBD2 identical over 9 bases. The J segment lost 0 bases and the V segment lost 7 bases, leaving 10 bases of the junction unmatched. The V gene's germline CDR1 is SGHVS and CDR2 FQNEAQ. The CDR3 sequence is 17 residues long. The CDR3 region has the DNA TGTGCCAGCACCGCTGCGGGGGGGCTTATAGCCAAAAACATTCAGTACTTC. It specifies CASTAAGGLIAKNIQYF.

The J gene is TRBJ2-3, the V gene TRBV7-2; D unresolved. This CDR3 has 11 residues. Trimming pared 5 bases from V and 11 bases from J, leaving 11 bases between. Germline loops: CDR1 SGHTA, CDR2 FQGNSA. The CDR3 DNA reads TGTGCCAGCAGCCCCATCAGTGTGCAGTATTTT. Its translation: CASSPISVQYF.

The J gene is TRBJ1-6, the V gene TRBV30; TRBD1 might be the D (5 bases). V dropped 8 bases and J dropped 7 bases, with 21 bases sitting between them. This CDR3 is 15 amino acids long. CDR1 is GTSNPN and CDR2 is SVGIG in the germline V gene (reference sequence). CDR3 amino acids: CAGGMRGEPNSPLHF. The DNA for the CDR3 is TGTGCCGGGGGTATGCGGGGCGAACCGAATTCACCCCTCCACTTT.

This clone was observed a single time. V usage is TRBV24-1 and J usage is TRBJ2-2; possible D gene TRBD1, 5 bases. The V end lost 5 bases, the J end lost 6 bases, and 12 bases lay between the germline ends. Germline CDR1 reads KGHDR; CDR2 reads SFDVKD. This CDR3 has 14 residues. The DNA for the CDR3 is TGTGCCACCAGTGGTCAGGGTGTATCCGGGGAGCTGTTTTTT. This codes for CATSGQGVSGELFF.

The chain is built from TRBV11-3 and TRBJ2-7, with unresolved D. V gave up 1 base and J gave up 2 bases, with 3 bases separating them. The CDR3 totals 12 residues. The germline CDR1 and CDR2 sequences are SGHNT and YENEEA. CDR3: CASSLGAYEQYF. The CDR3 coding sequence is TGTGCCAGCAGCTTAGGCGCCTACGAGCAGTACTTC. The full variable domain, in which reference TRBV11-3 and TRBJ2-7 provide the parts outside the CDR3, is EAGVVQSPRYKIIEKKQPVAFWCNPISGHNTLYWYLQNLGQGPELLIRYENEEAVDDSQLPKDRFSAERLKGVDSTLKIQPAELGDSAVYLCASSLGAYEQYFGPGTRLTVT.

The chain employs TRBV6-5 and TRBJ1-2; no firm D call. Germline V gene sequence: CDR1 MNHEY, CDR2 SVGAGI. Trimming removed 2 bases from V and 5 bases from J, with 3 bases in between. This CDR3 spans 11 amino acids. CDR3: CASSYQYGYTF. CDR3 DNA: TGTGCCAGCAGTTACCAATATGGCTACACCTTC.

The chain links TRBV9 to TRBJ1-6; D is ambiguous. V gave up 1 base and J gave up 7 bases, with 9 bases separating them. There are 14 residues in the CDR3. From germline, CDR1 is SGDLS and CDR2 YYNGEE. The CDR3 reads CASSVSDYNSPLHF. The DNA for the CDR3 is TGTGCCAGCAGCGTATCAGACTACAATTCACCCCTCCACTTT.